A selection of T cell receptor beta chains follows, all from one sample in a study of control samples from healthy donors and cancer patients. Data came from immunoSEQ multiplex PCR; TCRdb stores just in-frame clones and leaves some out. The sample contains around 130,000 clones, about 88% of which appear only once. Sequenced material: blood. These receptors originate from a man between 50 and 59 years old in good health. The CDR3 runs from the conserved cysteine through the conserved F or W. The order of the fields is clone size, D gene, J gene, V gene, CDR3 DNA, CDR3 protein. A D gene is named only where the DNA matches it firmly. Rows may omit the clone size; those that give it use once, few, many or a size class.

-	TRBD1	TRBJ2-2	TRBV7-9	TGTGCCAGCAGCACTGCAGGGGGCGCGAACACCGGGGAGCTGTTTTTT	CASSTAGGANTGELFF
-	TRBD1	TRBJ1-2	TRBV5-1	TGCGCCAGCAAAGAAGGAGGGACAGGACACTATGGCTACACCTTC	CASKEGGTGHYGYTF
-	TRBD2	TRBJ2-5	TRBV28	TGTGCCAGCAGTTGGATAGCGGGGGCCCAAGAGACCCAGTACTTC	CASSWIAGAQETQYF
once	TRBD2	TRBJ2-5	TRBV4-1	TGCGCCAGCAGCCAAGCCGGGGGCGGGGGGGCTGAGACCCAGTACTTC	CASSQAGGGGAETQYF
few	-	TRBJ1-5	TRBV5-6	TGTGCCAGCAGCTTGGCCGGCGGCTCTCGCAATCAGCCCCAGCATTTT	CASSLAGGSRNQPQHF
-	-	TRBJ2-3	TRBV28	TGTGCCAGCAGACCATCATGGGGGGCCGAGACAGATACGCAGTATTTT	CASRPSWGAETDTQYF
once	-	TRBJ2-1	TRBV24-1	TGTGCCACCAGTGATACCCGGGACTCCCCAAATGTCAATGAGCAGTTCTTC	CATSDTRDSPNVNEQFF
-	-	TRBJ1-5	TRBV6-4	TGTGCCAGCAGCCTCGACAGAGATCAGCCCCAGCATTTT	CASSLDRDQPQHF
-	TRBD1	TRBJ2-7	TRBV4-1	TGCGCCAGCAGCCAAGCGGACAGGGTAACCTACGAGCAGTACTTC	CASSQADRVTYEQYF
-	-	TRBJ2-3	TRBV6-2/TRBV6-3	TGTGCCAGCAGTTACCCCGATACGCAGTATTTT	CASSYPDTQYF
once	TRBD1	TRBJ1-4	TRBV6-2/TRBV6-3	TGTGCCAGCAGTTACGGAGGGCCAGGGGGCGCCGAAAAACTGTTTTTT	CASSYGGPGGAEKLFF
-	-	TRBJ2-2	TRBV18	TGTGCCAGCTCCGAGGATTTGAACACCGGGGAGCTGTTTTTT	CASSEDLNTGELFF
-	-	TRBJ2-1	TRBV5-6	TGTGCCAGCAGCTTGGTGGCGGGGGCGGCCTTCAATGAGCAGTTCTTC	CASSLVAGAAFNEQFF
-	-	TRBJ1-5	TRBV7-2	TGTGCCAGCAGCTTAGGGGCAGATTATAGCAATCAGCCCCAGCATTTT	CASSLGADYSNQPQHF
once	TRBD1	TRBJ2-7	TRBV15	TGTGCCACCAGCAGAGGGGACAGGGTTCGCGAGCAGTACTTC	CATSRGDRVREQYF
-	-	TRBJ1-3	TRBV28	TGTGCCAGCAGTTTATTAACACAGGGCTCTGGAAACACCATATATTTT	CASSLLTQGSGNTIYF
-	TRBD1	TRBJ1-1	TRBV4-2	TGTGCCAGCAGCCAGGGACAGAGGAACACTGAAGCTTTCTTT	CASSQGQRNTEAFF
once	-	TRBJ1-2	TRBV19	TGTGCCAGTAGTATAATCGGGGATTTTAACTATGGCTACACCTTC	CASSIIGDFNYGYTF
-	-	TRBJ1-2	TRBV5-1	TGCGCCAGCAGCCCCGGGGGTGGAGGCTACACCTTC	CASSPGGGGYTF
-	-	TRBJ2-3	TRBV7-8	TGTGCCAGCAGCATGGGACCTACAGATACGCAGTATTTT	CASSMGPTDTQYF
-	-	TRBJ2-4	TRBV6-1	TGTGCCAGCAGTGAAGAACAGCCACAACCGAAGCTAGCCAAAAACATTCAGTACTTC	CASSEEQPQPKLAKNIQYF
-	TRBD2	TRBJ2-7	TRBV28	TGTGCCAGCAGTTCACCCTATGGGACTAGCCGGTGGAACGAGCAGTACTTC	CASSSPYGTSRWNEQYF
-	-	TRBJ2-5	TRBV6-5	TGTGCCAGCAGTTACTCTAAAGAGACCCAGTACTTC	CASSYSKETQYF
-	-	TRBJ2-2	TRBV3-1/TRBV3-2	TGTGCCAGCAGCCCGACAGGATTTAGCGGGGAGCTGTTTTTT	CASSPTGFSGELFF
-	-	TRBJ2-5	TRBV7-8	TGTGCCAGCAGCTTATTTATTCAAGAGACCCAGTACTTC	CASSLFIQETQYF
few	-	TRBJ1-6	TRBV30	TGTGCCTGGAGTTTTAACAGTAATTCACCCCTCCACTTT	CAWSFNSNSPLHF
-	-	TRBJ1-2	TRBV2	TGTGCCAGCAGTGAAGGGGATTGGAGCGGCTACACCTTC	CASSEGDWSGYTF
-	-	TRBJ1-5	TRBV10-3	TGTGCCATCAGTGAGGAACAGGGTAGGCAGCCCCAGCATTTT	CAISEEQGRQPQHF
-	-	TRBJ2-7	TRBV28	TGTGCCAGCAGTTCCGCAGGGCAAGGCGAGCAGTACTTC	CASSSAGQGEQYF
-	-	TRBJ1-1	TRBV19	TGTGCCAGTGCCTCCGGGGGCATGAACACTGAAGCTTTCTTT	CASASGGMNTEAFF